These 9 T cell receptor beta chains were sequenced from one sample in a study of T-cell reconstitution after alpha-beta-depleted transplantation in children. This sample's TCRbeta library carried unique molecular identifier barcodes. TCRdb reanalysed the PCR reads using MiXCR and keeps one entry per CDR3 protein. The sample records about a million distinct CDR3 sequences, roughly 31% being singletons. The source was PBMCs, mostly from graft donor cells, collected 360 days after TCRalphabeta/CD19-depleted stem cell transplant. All receptors come from a boy in the first two years of life who had a stem cell transplant for SCID, so the T cells may come from the graft donor.

This clonotype was detected only a few times. V gene TRBV15 combines with J gene TRBJ2-5; weak D call: TRBD2 (7 bases). The germline V gene has CDR1 LNHNV and CDR2 YYDKDF (reference sequence). Trimming shortened V by 2 bases and J by 0 bases, and 13 bases separated the two germline ends. The CDR3 is 16 amino acids. As DNA, the CDR3 is TGTGCCACCAGCAGAAGTCGGGGGGCCTACCAAGAGACCCAGTACTTC. It translates to CATSRSRGAYQETQYF.

This clonotype has more than one count but fewer than ten. The rearrangement links TRBV28 to TRBJ1-1; the D is unclear. This CDR3 is built from 15 residues. V was shortened by 5 bases and J by 0 bases, with 13 bases between the two germline ends. Germline V gene lookup returns CDR1 MDHEN and CDR2 SYDVKM. CDR3 sequence (DNA): TGTGCCAGCAGTCCACAACCGGCCATGAACACTGAAGCTTTCTTT. It encodes CASSPQPAMNTEAFF.

CDR3 in DNA: TGCGCCAGCAGCCATGGGCAGGGGCGTCGCACAGATACGCAGTATTTT. It encodes CASSHGQGRRTDTQYF. This chain connects TRBV4-1 to TRBJ2-3; D is possibly TRBD1 (6 bases). In germline, CDR1 is MGHRA, CDR2 YSYEKL. The CDR3 totals 16 residues. V was cut by 3 bases and J by 1 base, with 14 bases left in between.

The CDR3 DNA reads as TGTGCCAGCAGCCTAACCCCGACCACAGATACGCAGTATTTT. This codes for CASSLTPTTDTQYF. This chain links TRBV7-6 with TRBJ2-3; D gene unclear. This CDR3 is built from 14 residues. In germline, CDR1 is SGHVS, CDR2 FNYEAQ. Trimming left V 5 bases short and J 2 bases short, with 11 bases between. Full variable domain (remainder filled in from reference TRBV7-6 and TRBJ2-3): GAGVSQSPRYKVTKRGQDVALRCDPISGHVSLYWYRQALGQGPEFLTYFNYEAQQDKSGLPNDRFSAERPEGSISTLTIQRTEQRDSAMYRCASSLTPTTDTQYFGPGTRLTVL.

The chain uses TRBV7-9 and TRBJ2-7; D is perhaps TRBD1 (5 bases). CDR1 SEHNR and CDR2 FQNEAQ come from the germline V gene (reference sequence). The CDR3 covers 12 residues. V was cut by 5 bases and J by 6 bases, with 11 bases left in between. The CDR3 DNA follows: TGTGCCAGCAGCCCCAAGCAGGGCGAGCAGTACTTC. Its protein product is CASSPKQGEQYF.

This sequence joins TRBV5-1 and TRBJ2-1; tentative D call: TRBD1 (5 bases). V dropped 0 bases and J dropped 4 bases, with 11 bases sitting between them. Germline V CDR1 and CDR2: SGHRS, YFSETQ. The CDR3 has 15 amino acids. The CDR3 DNA reads TGCGCCAGCAGCTTGGCCACAGGCCTATACAATGAGCAGTTCTTC. Amino acid sequence: CASSLATGLYNEQFF.

The chain couples TRBV2 to TRBJ2-3, with 12 bases matching TRBD2. From germline, CDR1 is SNHLY and CDR2 FYNNEI. The junction had 3 bases not matched to a gene; V was cut back by 2 bases and J by 3 bases. The CDR3 has 16 amino acids. In DNA, the CDR3 is TGTGCCAGCAGTGAACCTAGCGGGGGGGCTACAGATACGCAGTATTTT. Its protein is CASSEPSGGATDTQYF.

The rearrangement links TRBV12-3 or TRBV12-4 to TRBJ2-7, with D possibly matching TRBD2 (5 bases). The V end was cut by 5 bases, the J end by 3 bases, with 20 bases between. CDR3 length equals 16 residues. The CDR3 loop reads CASSPKRPSDYYEQYF. DNA for the CDR3: TGTGCCAGCAGTCCCAAGAGGCCCAGCGACTACTACGAGCAGTACTTC.

Concerning this clonotype itself: One junction end disagrees with the germline gene, perhaps due to a read error. The CDR3 loop reads CASSNSWKDSPLHF. Here the CDR3 DNA reads TGTGCCAGCAGTAACTCGTGGAAGGATTCACCCCTCCACTTT. This rearrangement joins TRBV6-5 to TRBJ1-6; D is undetermined. Looked up from germline, CDR1 is MNHEY and CDR2 is SVGAGI. This CDR3 spans 14 amino acids.